This T cell receptor (beta chain) was sequenced for a study of cytomegalovirus exposure and HLA in healthy donors (dated by TCRdb to about 2017). Turning to the overall study: In an earlier analysis of about 560 of the donors, about 270 Gb of sequence data and about 110 million unique TCR beta sequences from approximately 180 million T cells were reported. Among 300 to 450 genotyped donors of the cohort, an average of around 240,000 unique TCR beta nucleotide sequences were sequenced per donor, around a sixth of them non-productive. Alongside the repertoire data, information on donor age, sex, ethnicity and CMV serostatus was compiled. Roughly 5 DR-DQ haplotypes were treated as single units for association and clustering because of strong linkage in the cohort. To predict cytomegalovirus infection status, the study combined high-throughput TCR immunosequencing, statistical association of individual TCRs with disease status, and machine learning. In a later analysis, previously published TCR beta repertoires from about 640 donors were re-analyzed and high-resolution HLA genotyping was added so that TCR occurrence patterns could be studied. The aim of the study was to test whether cataloging public T cell receptors could identify signatures of past pathogen exposure. In an earlier analysis of more than 550 of the donors, high-throughput TCR beta sequencing was used to judge whether each TCR beta V gene segment behaved as functional or pseudogenic. Using immunosequencing, the study profiled T cell repertoires from about 610 subjects and related those repertoires to cytomegalovirus serostatus. An early release that covered about 600 HLA-typed donors contained around 300 gigabases of sequencing data and tens of millions of unique TCR sequences. The number of donors typed differed by locus, with about 629-630 for A, B, C, DRB1 and DQB1, 522 for DQA1, some 570 for DPA1, and 450 to 480 for DPB1. Among the roughly 400 genotyped donors, approximately 76% belonged to the genetic ancestry cluster associated with self-reported Caucasian donors. Both class I and class II loci were covered by HLA typing, at four-digit resolution. A separate validation cohort of roughly 110 different subjects was used in addition to the 666-subject first cohort. Rather than using new phenotypic data, the later analysis identified candidate immune exposures from TCR beta sequences and from how often those sequences occurred across donors. Genome-wide SNP genotypes for about 55% of the roughly 670 donors were used in a later genetic analysis, which treated that subset as a discovery cohort. All discovery cohort repertoires had been generated using a single sequencing platform.

Broad study findings and their caveats: In vitro tests confirmed that a few of the cytomegalovirus-associated TCR beta chains recognize cytomegalovirus antigens. The authors suggested that the approach could potentially be extended to other disease states and immunological phenotypes. The cohort was sequenced for TCR beta chains only, and without alpha or paired-chain data the features that could be detected were limited. Assigning TCR associations to individual alleles was difficult when HLA alleles, especially DR and DQ, strongly co-occurred. According to a later analysis, TCR association rates differed among HLA loci, with DRB1 alleles showing the most associated TCRs and HLA-C alleles showing the fewest. Because HLA typing was unavailable for some donors at each locus, only the typed subset was used in association tests. Most TCR sequences were seen in very few donors, while some public TCRs were found in many individuals. CMV serostatus was the only immune exposure information available for the cohort. A cluster of highly shared sequence variants was judged likely to represent a technical artifact of the sequencing pipeline. Cytomegalovirus status was reported to be diagnosed by the classifier with high specificity and sensitivity in both the original and validation cohorts. In a later analysis, several top co-occurrence clusters were reported to appear linked to parvovirus B19, influenza, CMV and Epstein-Barr virus. Broadly in line with IMGT annotations, most TCR beta V segments showed up in productive rearrangements about 87% or about 30% of the time in an earlier analysis of 587 of the donors. Compared with equally common non-associated chains, HLA-associated TCR beta chains in a later analysis were more clonally expanded and had lower generation probabilities. Sequencing depth was assumed to be roughly uniform across donors in the presence/absence analyses, though that assumption may not hold. Correlated functional status among segregating V segments might reflect linkage disequilibrium, but an unknown experimental factor could not be ruled out. Approximately 18 rarely observed V segments, including chromosome 9 orphons, were excluded from the earlier analysis of several hundred of the donors because counts were too low. V-gene and J-gene trimming of TCR beta chains was associated with a missense DCLRE1C variant in a later genetic analysis, and the association was replicated in an independent cohort. Specific HLA alleles were associated with more than 15,000 TCR beta sequences at a false discovery rate of 0.05 in a later analysis. The study gave a list of 150 to 200 TCR beta chains associated with cytomegalovirus. Some IMGT-functional V segments, including TRBV6-2 and TRBV6-3, could not be distinguished by the 87-base-pair reads and were therefore excluded. A further reported finding was that TCR beta sequences accurately predicted the HLA-A and HLA-B alleles for most subjects in the first cohort. Most CMV-associated TCR beta chains appeared to be HLA-restricted in a later analysis, and the HLA associations seemed to be driven largely by CMV exposure. In a later genetic analysis, fewer N-insertions in productive TCRs were reported among donors in an Asian-associated ancestry cluster than the approximately 670-donor mean.

The germline V gene (reference sequence) specifies MNHEY as CDR1 and SMNVEV as CDR2. The CDR3 goes from the cysteine to the phenylalanine over 13 residues. Just CDR3 DNA is preserved here, 39 bases in frame from base 1. V is pared back by 6 bases and J by 0 bases, with 8 bases lying between the germline termini. The cohort consisted of approximately 690 healthy bone marrow donors. Cohort members were all nominally healthy when sampled, although unrecorded immune exposures were likely present. The donor tested CMV seropositive and was one of the 289 seropositive cohort members. Every donor gave a peripheral blood sample, and the peripheral blood mononuclear cells from that sample were used for TCR beta sequencing. Genomic DNA was extracted from the blood cell samples with the Qiagen DNeasy Blood Extraction Kit. Receptor amplification or capture employed the immunoSEQ multiplex PCR assay. A mixture of 60 forward primers for TCR Vbeta segments and 13 reverse primers for TCR Jbeta segments was used in the multiplex PCR. A multiplex PCR assay on genomic DNA amplified the CDR3 region of rearranged TCR beta genes. Amplified TCR beta libraries were sequenced as 87-base-pair reads on the Illumina HiSeq System. Concerning the study's data processing: In a later analysis, 80 million or so unique TCR beta chains were counted across the roughly 670 repertoires, and around 10 million of these chains were shared by at least two donors. To remove PCR and sequencing errors, raw reads were error-corrected and collapsed into unique sequences using a nearest-neighbor algorithm that merged closely related sequences. CDR3 sequences were aligned to IMGT reference sequences to assign V, D and J gene segments. For a sequence to be retained, a match of at least six nucleotides to both a V gene segment and a J gene segment was required. A rearrangement counted as productive if the CDR3 had no stop codons and remained in frame with V and J, and every other rearrangement counted as non-productive. CDR3 was defined according to IMGT convention as the region running from the second conserved V-encoded cysteine to the conserved J-encoded phenylalanine. The earlier analysis of fewer than 700 of the donors excluded sequences that lacked an unambiguous match to a single V gene segment. In an earlier analysis of some 590 of the donors, a V segment was called functional when productive rearrangements were above 56.7%, and segregating when the standard deviation between donors exceeded 5%. To diagnose cytomegalovirus status from the catalog of TCR beta chain sequences, a statistical classification framework was built. In a later analysis, V and J genes were assigned by comparing TCR nucleotide sequences against IMGT/GENE-DB human TR gene sequences. In a later analysis, CDR3 sequences and most-parsimonious VDJ recombination scenarios were assigned using the TCRdist pipeline. In a later analysis, each TCR beta chain was defined by its CDR3 amino acid sequence together with its V-gene family, and reads lacking a unique V-gene family were excluded. As a way to deal with suspected cross-contamination and a sequencing artifact, a later analysis dropped over 550 nucleotide sequences that were highly shared and had low generation probability. For each public chain, a later analysis derived a clonal expansion index from normalized ranks of inferred template counts within each repertoire. In a later analysis, generation probabilities were computed using a VDJ recombination model fitted to out-of-frame rearrangements, and the results were checked against IGoR. In a later analysis, TCR-TCR, TCR-HLA and TCR-CMV co-occurrence was scored with hypergeometric tests, and a repertoire-size bias correction was applied to TCR pairs. A later analysis estimated false discovery rates by permuting HLA or CMV assignments 20 times. In a later analysis, co-occurring TCRs were grouped using DBSCAN, with TCRdist sequence similarity added in when clustering inside HLA-allele-positive subsets. Repertoires with fewer than 30,000 or more than 120,000 public chains were left out of co-occurrence clustering, as were about 5 repertoires with anomalous nucleotide sharing. Imported from immuneACCESS, the table was reduced by TCRdb to in-frame sequences with V and J called. These copies leave out some clones; in studies compared against another copy, an unresolved V gene accounts for under half, and the cause of the remainder is not known. V and J calls and clone size are those listed in that table; D and trimming were worked out from the DNA. Present in this sample are 100,000 to 150,000 clones, roughly a tenth of which were seen just once. Of the sample, 4.5% to 5% is held by the ten largest clones.

This clone was picked up a small number of times. This clone's antigen is unknown. Base qualities are not provided; no much larger clone lies one nucleotide away. The source of this sequence is a woman between 18 and 29 years old in good health and CMV-seropositive. The specimen sequenced was PBMCs. The V and J segments used are TRBV27 and TRBJ1-1; TRBD1 might be the D gene, on 5 matching bases. The nucleotide sequence is TGTGCCAGCAGCAGCAGGGTGAACACTGAAGCTTTCTTT. It codes for CASSSRVNTEAFF.